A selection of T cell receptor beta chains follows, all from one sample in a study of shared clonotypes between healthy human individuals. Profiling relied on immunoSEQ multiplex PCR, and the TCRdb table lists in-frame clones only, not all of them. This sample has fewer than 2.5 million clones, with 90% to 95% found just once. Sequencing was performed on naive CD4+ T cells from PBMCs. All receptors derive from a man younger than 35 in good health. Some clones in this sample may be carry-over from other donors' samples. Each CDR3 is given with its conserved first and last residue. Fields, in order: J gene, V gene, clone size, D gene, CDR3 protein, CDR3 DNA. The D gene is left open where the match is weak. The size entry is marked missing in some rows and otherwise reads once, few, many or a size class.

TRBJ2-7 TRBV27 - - CASSLGGDGVKYF TGTGCCAGCAGTTTAGGGGGAGACGGGGTGAAGTACTTC
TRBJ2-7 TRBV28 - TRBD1 CASSFRTGQGASYEQYF TGTGCCAGCAGTTTTCGTACAGGACAGGGGGCCTCGTACGAGCAGTACTTC
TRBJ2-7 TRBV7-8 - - CASSLVRGSYSYEQYF TGTGCCAGCAGCTTAGTCCGTGGGTCATACTCCTACGAGCAGTACTTC
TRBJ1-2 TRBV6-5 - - CASSTQGLDYGYTF TGTGCCAGCAGTACACAGGGCCTAGACTATGGCTACACCTTC
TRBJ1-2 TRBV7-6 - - CASSLAAGANYGYTF TGTGCCAGCAGCTTAGCGGCAGGGGCCAACTATGGCTACACCTTC
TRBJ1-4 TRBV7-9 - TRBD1 CASNEQGVPNEKLFF TGTGCCAGCAACGAACAGGGGGTGCCTAATGAAAAACTGTTTTTT
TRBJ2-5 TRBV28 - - CASSLLLRKETQYF TGTGCCAGCAGTTTACTGCTTAGGAAAGAGACCCAGTACTTC
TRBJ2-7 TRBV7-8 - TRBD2 CASSPWTSGSSIEQYF TGTGCCAGCAGCCCCTGGACTAGCGGGAGTTCCATCGAGCAGTACTTC
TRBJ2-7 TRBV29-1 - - CSVEWRLTRSATTYEQYF TGCAGCGTTGAATGGCGCCTTACTAGATCCGCGACGACCTACGAGCAGTACTTC
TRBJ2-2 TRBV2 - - CASSGEHTGELFF TGTGCCAGCAGTGGGGAGCACACCGGGGAGCTGTTTTTT
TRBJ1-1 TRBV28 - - CASSLGNTEAFF TGTGCCAGCAGTTTAGGCAACACTGAAGCTTTCTTT
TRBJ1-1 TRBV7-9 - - CASSVKNTEAFF TGTGCCAGCAGCGTCAAAAACACTGAAGCTTTCTTT
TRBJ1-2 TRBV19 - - CASSIGPGKNRGYTF TGTGCCAGTAGTATAGGCCCGGGGAAAAACCGGGGCTACACCTTC
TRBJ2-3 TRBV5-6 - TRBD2 CASSLFPPTSGIGTQYF TGTGCCAGCAGCTTGTTCCCCCCCACTAGCGGGATCGGTACGCAGTATTTT
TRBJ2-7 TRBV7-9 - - CASSLDNEQYF TGTGCCAGCAGCTTAGATAACGAGCAGTACTTC
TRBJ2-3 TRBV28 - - CASSLISTDTQYF TGTGCCAGCAGTTTAATAAGCACAGATACGCAGTATTTT
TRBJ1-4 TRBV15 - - CATSRDRKVNEKLFF TGTGCCACCAGCAGAGATAGGAAGGTCAATGAAAAACTGTTTTTT
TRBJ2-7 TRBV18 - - CASSPPFASYEQYF TGTGCCAGCTCACCACCGTTTGCGTCCTACGAGCAGTACTTC
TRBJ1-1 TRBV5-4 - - CASSLYSMNTEAFF TGTGCCAGCAGCCTGTACAGCATGAACACTGAAGCTTTCTTT
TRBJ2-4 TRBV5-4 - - CASSPYSGVKNIQYF TGTGCCAGCAGCCCTTATTCTGGGGTCAAAAACATTCAGTACTTC
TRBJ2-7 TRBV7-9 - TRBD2 CASSLGFGLAVSYEQYF TGTGCCAGCAGCTTAGGATTCGGGCTAGCGGTATCCTACGAGCAGTACTTC
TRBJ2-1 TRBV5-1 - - CASSSSAGSYEQFF TGCGCCAGCAGCTCCAGTGCAGGGTCATATGAGCAGTTCTTC
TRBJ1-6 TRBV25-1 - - CAAGTWGSPLHF TGTGCCGCAGGTACCTGGGGTTCACCCCTCCACTTT
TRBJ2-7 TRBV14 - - CASSQGRPSISYEQYF TGTGCCAGCAGCCAAGGACGGCCTTCCATTTCCTACGAGCAGTACTTC
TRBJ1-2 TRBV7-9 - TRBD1 CASRQGQAYGYTF TGTGCCAGCAGGCAAGGACAGGCCTATGGCTACACCTTC
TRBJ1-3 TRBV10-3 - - CAISTGSGNTIYF TGTGCCATCAGTACAGGCTCTGGAAACACCATATATTTT
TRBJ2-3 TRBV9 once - CASSPISGTDTQYF TGTGCCAGCAGCCCGATATCTGGCACAGATACGCAGTATTTT
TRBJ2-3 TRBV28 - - CASSPPHEGRDTQYF TGTGCCAGCAGTCCGCCCCATGAAGGGAGAGATACGCAGTATTTT
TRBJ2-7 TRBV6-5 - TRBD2 CASRASGTSSYEQYF TGTGCCAGCAGAGCTAGCGGCACCAGCTCCTACGAGCAGTACTTC
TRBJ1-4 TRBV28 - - CASSPVWGGATNEKLFF TGTGCCAGCAGCCCAGTATGGGGGGGCGCCACTAATGAAAAACTGTTTTTT
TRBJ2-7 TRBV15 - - CATSSWGGSTQYEQYF TGTGCCACCAGCTCATGGGGGGGCAGCACACAATACGAGCAGTACTTC
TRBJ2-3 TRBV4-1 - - CASSQQHPRADTQYF TGCGCCAGCAGCCAACAACACCCCCGGGCAGATACGCAGTATTTT
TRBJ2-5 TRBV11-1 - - CASTSSPEGTQYF TGTGCCAGCACCTCCTCCCCCGAAGGGACCCAGTACTTC
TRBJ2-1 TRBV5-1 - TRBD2 CASSLSLAGTNEQFF TGCGCCAGCAGCTTGTCACTAGCGGGCACCAATGAGCAGTTCTTC
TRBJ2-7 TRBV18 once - CASSPPQTGYEQYF TGTGCCAGCTCACCACCCCAGACTGGCTACGAGCAGTACTTC
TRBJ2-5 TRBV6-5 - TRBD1 CASSYDGQGRETQYF TGTGCCAGCAGTTACGATGGACAGGGCCGAGAGACCCAGTACTTC
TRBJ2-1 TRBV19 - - CASSPAYIYNEQFF TGTGCCAGTAGTCCCGCGTACATTTACAATGAGCAGTTCTTC
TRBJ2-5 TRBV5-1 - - CASSLALARETQYF TGCGCCAGCAGCTTGGCGCTAGCTCGAGAGACCCAGTACTTC
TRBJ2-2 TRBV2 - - CASKLSEGTGELFF TGTGCCAGCAAGCTATCGGAGGGGACCGGGGAGCTGTTTTTT
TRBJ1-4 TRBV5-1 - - CASSLGPQGNEKLFF TGCGCCAGCAGCTTGGGGCCCCAGGGAAATGAAAAACTGTTTTTT
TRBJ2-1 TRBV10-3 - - CAISDTSGALNEQFF TGTGCCATCAGTGATACCTCGGGGGCACTCAATGAGCAGTTCTTC
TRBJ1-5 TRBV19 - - CASSARTGNQPQHF TGTGCCAGTAGTGCCCGGACAGGCAATCAGCCCCAGCATTTT